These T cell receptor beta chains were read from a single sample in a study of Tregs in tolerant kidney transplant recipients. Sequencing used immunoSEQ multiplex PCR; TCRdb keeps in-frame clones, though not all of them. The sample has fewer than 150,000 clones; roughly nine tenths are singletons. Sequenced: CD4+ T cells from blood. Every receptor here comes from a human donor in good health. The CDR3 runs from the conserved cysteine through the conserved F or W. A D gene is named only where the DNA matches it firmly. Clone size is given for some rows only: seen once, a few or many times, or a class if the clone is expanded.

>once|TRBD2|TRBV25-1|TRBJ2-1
TGTGCCAGCAGTGAAAGTTGGGGGGCGGGAGGGCATTATGAGCAGTTCTTC
CASSESWGAGGHYEQFF
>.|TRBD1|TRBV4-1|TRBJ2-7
TGCGCCAGCAGCCTCTTTCCTGGACAGGGCTACGAGCAGTACTTC
CASSLFPGQGYEQYF
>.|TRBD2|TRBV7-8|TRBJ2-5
TGTGCCAGCGCGGGACTAGCGGGTACAGGGACCCAGTACTTC
CASAGLAGTGTQYF
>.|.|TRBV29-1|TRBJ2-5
TGCAGCGTTGAAACGTCCGGGGAGACCCAGTACTTC
CSVETSGETQYF
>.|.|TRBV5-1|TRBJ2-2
TGCGCCAGCAGCCCCAGGGGAGGTGAGGTCAACACCGGGGAGCTGTTTTTT
CASSPRGGEVNTGELFF
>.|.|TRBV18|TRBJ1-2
TGTGCCAGCTCACCACAGAAAACTAACTATGGCTACACCTTC
CASSPQKTNYGYTF
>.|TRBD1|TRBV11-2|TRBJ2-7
TGTGCCAGCAGCTTAGGGACCGGGACAGGGGGCCACGAGCAGTACTTC
CASSLGTGTGGHEQYF
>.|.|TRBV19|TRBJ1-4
TGTGCCAGTAGTCCCCTCGGCAGGGGCGCACAGGAAAAACTGTTTTTT
CASSPLGRGAQEKLFF
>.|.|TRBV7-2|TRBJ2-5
TGTGCCAGCAGCCCCCCCGGGACAAAAACGACGGAGACCCAGTACTTC
CASSPPGTKTTETQYF
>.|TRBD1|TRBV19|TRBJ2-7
TGTGCCAGTAGTAGAACAGGGGTAGAGCAGTACTTC
CASSRTGVEQYF
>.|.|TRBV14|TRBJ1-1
TGTGCCAGCAGCCAAGATCTTGGAACTGAAGCTTTCTTT
CASSQDLGTEAFF